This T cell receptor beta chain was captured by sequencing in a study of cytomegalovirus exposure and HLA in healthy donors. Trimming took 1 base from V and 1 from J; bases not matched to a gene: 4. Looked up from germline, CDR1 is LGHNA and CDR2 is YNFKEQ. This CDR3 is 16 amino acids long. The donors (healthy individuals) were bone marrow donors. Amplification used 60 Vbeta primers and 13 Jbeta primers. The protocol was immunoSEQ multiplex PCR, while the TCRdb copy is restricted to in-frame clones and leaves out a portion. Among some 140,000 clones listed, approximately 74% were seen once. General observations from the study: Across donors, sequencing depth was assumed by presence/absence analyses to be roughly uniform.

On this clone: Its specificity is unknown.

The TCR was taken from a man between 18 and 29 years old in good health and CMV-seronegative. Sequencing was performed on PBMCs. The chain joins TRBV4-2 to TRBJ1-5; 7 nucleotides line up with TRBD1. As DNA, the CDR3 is TGTGCCAGCAGCCAAGGGGAAGGGGGCAGCAATCAGCCCCAGCATTTT. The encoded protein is CASSQGEGGSNQPQHF.